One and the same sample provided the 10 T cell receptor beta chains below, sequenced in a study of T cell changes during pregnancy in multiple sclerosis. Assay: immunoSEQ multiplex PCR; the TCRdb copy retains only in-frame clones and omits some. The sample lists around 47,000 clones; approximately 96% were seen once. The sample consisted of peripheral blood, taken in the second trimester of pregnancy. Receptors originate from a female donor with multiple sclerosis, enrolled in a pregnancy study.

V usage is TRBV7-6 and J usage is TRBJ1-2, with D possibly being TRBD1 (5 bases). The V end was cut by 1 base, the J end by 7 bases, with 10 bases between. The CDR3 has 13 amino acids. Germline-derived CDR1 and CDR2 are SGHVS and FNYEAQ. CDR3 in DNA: TGTGCCAGCAGCTTAGTCCAGGGAGGTGGCTACACCTTC. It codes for CASSLVQGGGYTF.

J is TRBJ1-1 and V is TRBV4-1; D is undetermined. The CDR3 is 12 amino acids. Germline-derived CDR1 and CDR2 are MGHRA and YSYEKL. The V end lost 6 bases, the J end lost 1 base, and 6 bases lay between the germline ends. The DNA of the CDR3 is TGCGCCAGCAGTTTCAAGAACACTGAAGCTTTCTTT. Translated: CASSFKNTEAFF.

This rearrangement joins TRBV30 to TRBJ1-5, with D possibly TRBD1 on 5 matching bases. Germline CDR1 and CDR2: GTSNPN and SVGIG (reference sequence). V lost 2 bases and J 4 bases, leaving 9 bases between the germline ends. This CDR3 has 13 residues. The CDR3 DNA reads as TGTGCCTGGAGTTTGACAGATAATCAGCCCCAGCATTTT. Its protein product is CAWSLTDNQPQHF. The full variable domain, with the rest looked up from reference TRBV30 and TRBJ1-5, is SQTIHQWPATLVQPVGSPLSLECTVEGTSNPNLYWYRQAAGRGLQLLFYSVGIGQISSEVPQNLSASRPQDRQFILSSKKLLLSDSGFYLCAWSLTDNQPQHFGDGTRLSIL.

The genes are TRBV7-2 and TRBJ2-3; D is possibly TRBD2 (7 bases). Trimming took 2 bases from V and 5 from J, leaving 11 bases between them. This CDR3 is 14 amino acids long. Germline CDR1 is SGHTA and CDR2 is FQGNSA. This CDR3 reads CASSLWGGGDTQYF. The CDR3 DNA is TGTGCCAGCAGCTTATGGGGGGGCGGAGATACGCAGTATTTT.

The CDR3 DNA reads TGTGCCAGCAGACAGGGACTAGCCCCCACAGATACGCAGTATTTT. This translates into CASRQGLAPTDTQYF. The chain carries TRBV7-2 and TRBJ2-3; 9 bases are a match to TRBD2. Germline V gene sequence: CDR1 SGHTA, CDR2 FQGNSA. There are 15 residues in the CDR3. The J segment lost 2 bases and the V segment lost 6 bases, leaving 6 bases of the junction unmatched.

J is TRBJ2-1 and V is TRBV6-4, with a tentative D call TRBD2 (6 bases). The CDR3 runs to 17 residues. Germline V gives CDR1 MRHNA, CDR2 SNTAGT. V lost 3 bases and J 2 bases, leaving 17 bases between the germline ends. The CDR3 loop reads CASSENGLSSTYNEQFF. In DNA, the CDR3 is TGTGCCAGCAGTGAGAACGGACTAAGCTCGACCTACAATGAGCAGTTCTTC.

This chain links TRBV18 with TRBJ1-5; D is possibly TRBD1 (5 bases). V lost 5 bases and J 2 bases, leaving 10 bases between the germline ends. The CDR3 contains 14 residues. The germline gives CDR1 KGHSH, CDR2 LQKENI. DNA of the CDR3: TGTGCCAGCTCAATCAGGGAAGGCAATCAGCCCCAGCATTTT. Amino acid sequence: CASSIREGNQPQHF.

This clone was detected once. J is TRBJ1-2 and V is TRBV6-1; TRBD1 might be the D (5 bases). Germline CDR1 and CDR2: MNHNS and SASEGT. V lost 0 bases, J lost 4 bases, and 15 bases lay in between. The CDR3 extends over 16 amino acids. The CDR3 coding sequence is TGTGCCAGCAGTGAAGCGCCCCAGGGAGGGCTCTATGGCTACACCTTC. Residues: CASSEAPQGGLYGYTF.

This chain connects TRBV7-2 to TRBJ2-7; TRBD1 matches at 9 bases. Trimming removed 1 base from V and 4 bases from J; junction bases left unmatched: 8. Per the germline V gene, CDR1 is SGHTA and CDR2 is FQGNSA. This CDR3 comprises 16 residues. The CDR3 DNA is TGTGCCAGCAGCTTAGAGGGGGGGACAGGGACGTACGAGCAGTACTTC. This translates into CASSLEGGTGTYEQYF.

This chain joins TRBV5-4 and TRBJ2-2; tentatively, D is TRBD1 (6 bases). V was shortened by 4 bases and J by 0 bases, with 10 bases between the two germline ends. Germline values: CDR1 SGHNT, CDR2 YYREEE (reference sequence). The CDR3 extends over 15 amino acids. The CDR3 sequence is CASSLTGPNTGELFF. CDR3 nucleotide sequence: TGTGCCAGCAGCCTAACAGGGCCGAACACCGGGGAGCTGTTTTTT. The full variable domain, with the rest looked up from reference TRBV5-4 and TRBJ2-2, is ETGVTQSPTHLIKTRGQQVTLRCSSQSGHNTVSWYQQALGQGPQFIFQYYREEENGRGNFPPRFSGLQFPNYSSELNVNALELDDSALYLCASSLTGPNTGELFFGEGSRLTVL.